These 9 T cell receptor beta chains came from one sample sequenced in a study of cytomegalovirus exposure and HLA in healthy donors. With 60 Vbeta and 13 Jbeta primers, the PCR was carried out. Repertoires were generated with immunoSEQ multiplex PCR, while TCRdb's copy carries only in-frame clones and drops some. Among some 160,000 clones, roughly 80% were seen once, and the ten largest hold 1% to 1.5%. Material for sequencing was PBMCs. The receptors were sampled from a man aged 50 or older in good health and CMV-seropositive.

This clone was picked up a small number of times. The chain has TRBV19 and TRBJ2-7, with D tentatively TRBD2 (5 bases). The CDR3 contains 15 residues. V lost 4 bases and J lost 6, with 19 bases in between. Germline CDR1 and CDR2: LNHDA and SQIVND (reference sequence). The CDR3 sequence is CASSNTGIPGLEQYF. CDR3 in DNA: TGTGCCAGTAGTAACACCGGGATACCTGGACTCGAGCAGTACTTC.

The V call is TRBV9, the J call TRBJ1-4; TRBD1 aligns across 9 bases. The CDR3 extends over 15 amino acids. Germline loops: CDR1 SGDLS, CDR2 YYNGEE. After removal of 0 bases from V and 8 bases from J, the junction contained 5 bases not matched to a gene. CDR3 in DNA: TGTGCCAGCAGCGTAGCTACAGGGGGCGACGAAAAACTGTTTTTT. Translated, it gives CASSVATGGDEKLFF.

This chain connects TRBV9 to TRBJ2-5; a possible D gene is TRBD2 (6 bases). Per germline, CDR1 SGDLS and CDR2 YYNGEE. Deletions cut 0 bases from V and 4 bases from J, with 13 bases between. This CDR3 contains 15 residues. The CDR3 reads CASSVGTSRGETQYF. DNA of the CDR3: TGTGCCAGCAGCGTAGGCACTAGCCGGGGAGAGACCCAGTACTTC.

The chain employs TRBV7-8 and TRBJ2-6, with D maybe TRBD1 (6 bases). CDR3 length: 17 residues. Germline V lookup: CDR1 SGHVS, CDR2 FQNEAQ. V was trimmed by 1 base and J by 2 bases, leaving 12 bases between them. CDR3 in amino acids: CASSLVAGDAGANVLTF. DNA for the CDR3: TGTGCCAGCAGCTTAGTGGCAGGGGACGCTGGGGCCAACGTCCTGACTTTC.

This chain joins TRBV5-6 and TRBJ1-2; D is perhaps TRBD1 (6 bases). With 1 base removed from V and 8 bases from J, the gap between germline ends came to 12 bases. Germline V CDR1 and CDR2: SGHDT, YYEEEE. The CDR3 length is 13 residues. The DNA for the CDR3 is TGTGCCAGCAGCTTGAGGGGGTCGGAAGGCTACACCTTC. Translated, it gives CASSLRGSEGYTF.

Only a few counts were recorded for this clone. CDR3 loop: CASGYRGQNYGYTF. The CDR3 DNA reads TGTGCCAGCGGCTACAGGGGGCAAAACTATGGCTACACCTTC. The chain carries TRBV28 and TRBJ1-2, with TRBD1 matching over 9 bases. This CDR3 is built from 14 residues. V lost 8 bases to trimming and J lost 2 bases; unmatched junction nucleotides: 6. Germline CDR1 and CDR2: MDHEN and SYDVKM.

The genes are TRBV18 and TRBJ2-5; D perhaps matches TRBD1 (6 bases). Germline V lookup: CDR1 KGHSH, CDR2 LQKENI. The CDR3 consists of 13 residues. V was trimmed by 2 bases and J by 3 bases, leaving 7 bases between them. The DNA for the CDR3 is TGTGCCAGCTCACCAGGACAGAAAGAGACCCAGTACTTC. It is translated as CASSPGQKETQYF.

The CDR3 sequence is CASSPGGVNNQPQHF. CDR3 DNA sequence: TGTGCCAGCAGTCCTGGCGGGGTTAACAATCAGCCCCAGCATTTT. The chain employs TRBV28 and TRBJ1-5; D is unresolved. Germline CDR1 and CDR2: MDHEN and SYDVKM. Deletions cut 5 bases from V and 3 bases from J, with 14 bases between. The CDR3 contains 15 residues.

This clone occurred a few times. J is TRBJ2-5 and V is TRBV15, with 13 bases lining up with TRBD2. V was clipped by 5 bases and J by 5 bases; unmatched bases: 5. Per germline, CDR1 LNHNV and CDR2 YYDKDF (reference sequence). The CDR3 contains 15 residues. This CDR3 reads CATSGTSGVGETQYF. The CDR3, as DNA: TGTGCCACCAGCGGGACTAGCGGGGTCGGCGAGACCCAGTACTTC.